These 18 T cell receptor beta chains were all obtained from the same sample, sequenced in a study of blood T cell repertoires in COVID-19. Some clones are missing from TCRdb's copy, which holds only in-frame ones; the method was immunoSEQ multiplex PCR. This sample has hundreds of thousands of clones, with 88% found just once. Sequenced input: PBMCs or T cells enriched from blood (not recorded which). The origin of the receptors is a woman aged 55-69 years in a cohort exposed to, infected with or recovered from COVID-19 (not recorded which).

This clone was detected once. This rearrangement joins TRBV3-1 (or the pseudogene TRBV3-2) to TRBJ1-1, with D possibly TRBD1 on 5 matching bases. CDR1 is LGHDT and CDR2 is YNNKEL in the germline V gene (reference sequence). This CDR3 comprises 15 residues. V was shortened by 0 bases and J by 4 bases, with 12 bases between the two germline ends. The CDR3 nucleotides read TGTGCCAGCAGCCAAGATCTGCGGGGGACCACTGAAGCTTTCTTT. Its translation is CASSQDLRGTTEAFF.

This clone was recorded a few times. The chain combines TRBV14 with TRBJ2-2; 9 bases fit TRBD1. In germline, CDR1 is SGHDN, CDR2 FVKESK. V was pared by 5 bases and J by 5 bases, with 9 bases of the junction left unmatched. The CDR3 length is 16 residues. Here the CDR3 DNA reads TGTGCCAGCAGCAAACGGACAGGGGCGGGGACCGGGGAGCTGTTTTTT. Translating gives CASSKRTGAGTGELFF.

The chain recombines TRBV18 with TRBJ2-7; maybe TRBD2 (5 bases). With 1 base removed from V and 6 bases from J, the gap between germline ends came to 10 bases. The CDR3 is 13 amino acids. Per germline, CDR1 KGHSH and CDR2 LQKENI. DNA for the CDR3: TGTGCCAGCTCACCACTTAGGGAGTCCGAGCAGTACTTC. Protein sequence: CASSPLRESEQYF.

J is TRBJ2-3 and V is TRBV5-1; D perhaps matches TRBD2 (5 bases). The CDR3 has 13 residues. The V end was cut by 4 bases, the J end by 6 bases, with 12 bases between. Germline V CDR1 and CDR2: SGHRS, YFSETQ. CDR3 DNA sequence: TGCGCCAGCAGCCTCGGTGGGAGTGATACGCAGTATTTT. This gives the protein CASSLGGSDTQYF.

J is TRBJ1-4 and V is TRBV6-1; D gene uncertain. This CDR3 spans 15 amino acids. Looked up from germline, CDR1 is MNHNS and CDR2 is SASEGT. Deletions cut 2 bases from V and 5 bases from J, with 12 bases between. CDR3: CASSEQGGWNEKLFF. The CDR3 nucleotides read TGTGCCAGCAGTGAACAAGGAGGATGGAATGAAAAACTGTTTTTT.

The J gene is TRBJ2-3, the V gene TRBV5-4, with TRBD2 matching over 7 bases. This CDR3 spans 15 amino acids. Germline CDR1 is SGHNT and CDR2 is YYREEE (reference sequence). J was trimmed by 0 bases and V by 5 bases; bases with no gene match: 6. The CDR3 DNA sequence: TGTGCCAGCAGTAACTGGGAGGGGAGCACAGATACGCAGTATTTT. This codes for CASSNWEGSTDTQYF.

The J gene is TRBJ1-2, the V gene TRBV27; the D is unclear. The germline V and J ends were trimmed by 1 base and 5 bases, with 11 bases remaining between them. The CDR3 sequence is 14 residues long. Germline lookup yields CDR1 MNHEY and CDR2 SMNVEV (reference sequence). The CDR3 here is CASSLYPGGYGYTF. CDR3 nucleotides: TGTGCCAGCAGTTTATACCCGGGAGGGTATGGCTACACCTTC.

J is TRBJ2-6 and V is TRBV4-3; 9 bases are a match to TRBD1. V dropped 3 bases and J dropped 2; count of bases not matched to a gene: 2. Germline-derived CDR1 and CDR2 are LGHNA and YSLEER. CDR3 length equals 16 residues. CDR3 loop: CASSHGQGPGANVLTF. In DNA, the CDR3 is TGCGCCAGCAGCCACGGACAGGGGCCTGGGGCCAACGTCCTGACTTTC.

The V gene is TRBV27, the J gene TRBJ1-2; 7 nucleotides align to TRBD1. The germline V gene encodes CDR1 MNHEY and CDR2 SMNVEV (reference sequence). CDR3 length: 12 amino acids. Unmatched junction bases numbered 5, after V lost 5 bases and J lost 8 bases. The CDR3 is CASSLTGVGYTF. The CDR3 DNA follows: TGTGCCAGCAGTCTTACAGGGGTCGGCTACACCTTC.

A single count supports this clone. J is TRBJ1-4 and V is TRBV6-5, with D possibly matching TRBD1 (5 bases). V lost 3 bases and J lost 2, with 13 bases in between. CDR3 size: 16 residues. Germline lookup yields CDR1 MNHEY and CDR2 SVGAGI. The CDR3 DNA is TGTGCCAGCAGTTATGGACGGGGGGTGACTAATGAAAAACTGTTTTTT. Encoded protein: CASSYGRGVTNEKLFF.

Notes on this clone: A read error may explain this, as a much larger clone is one base away. The chain has TRBV2 and TRBJ1-5, with 7 bases matching TRBD1. Germline CDR1 and CDR2: SNHLY and FYNNEI. V shed 5 bases and J 0 bases; nucleotides not matched to a gene: 4. This CDR3 is 15 amino acids long. In nucleotides, the CDR3 is TGTGCCAGCAGTTCCGGGACAGCTAGCAATCAGCCCCAGCATTTT. It yields the protein CASSSGTASNQPQHF.

The chain joins TRBV28 to TRBJ1-5; D gene uncertain. The V and J ends lost 8 bases and 2 bases respectively, with 13 bases between them. Looked up from germline, CDR1 is MDHEN and CDR2 is SYDVKM. This CDR3 comprises 14 residues. The CDR3 coding sequence is TGTGCCAGCCCCCGGAGGGCTGGCAATCAGCCCCAGCATTTT. This encodes CASPRRAGNQPQHF.

The chain is built from TRBV19 and TRBJ1-4; D may be TRBD1 (6 bases). The CDR3 runs 18 residues. CDR1 and CDR2 (germline): LNHDA, SQIVND (reference sequence). Between the trimmed V and J ends, which lost 9 bases and 0 bases, there was a span of 23 bases. The CDR3 sequence: CASSLTGSSHATNEKLFF. CDR3 nucleotide sequence: TGTGCCAGCTCTTTGACAGGTTCTTCGCACGCAACTAATGAAAAACTGTTTTTT.

A remark on this clone: The junction shows a germline mismatch at one end, possibly a read error. The V gene is TRBV7-7, the J gene TRBJ2-5, with 9 bases matching TRBD1. Per germline, CDR1 SSHAT and CDR2 FNYEAQ (reference sequence). The length of the CDR3 is 15 residues. CDR3 in amino acids: CASSQTGGSKETQYF. CDR3 in DNA: TGTGCTAGCAGCCAGACAGGGGGATCGAAAGAGACCCAGTACTTC.

V usage is TRBV7-2 and J usage is TRBJ2-7; no definite D call. Deletions cut 5 bases from V and 6 bases from J, with 11 bases between. CDR1 and CDR2 from the germline V gene are SGHTA and FQGNSA. The CDR3 has 12 residues. The CDR3: CASSLTRTEQYF. The CDR3 bases are TGTGCCAGCAGCCTTACTCGAACCGAGCAGTACTTC.

The chain links TRBV7-9 to TRBJ1-4; 7 nucleotides line up with TRBD1. Germline trimming cut 3 bases from V and 5 bases from J; bases unmatched to any gene: 6. Germline CDR1 and CDR2: SEHNR and FQNEAQ (reference sequence). The CDR3 spans 15 residues. The CDR3: CASSLGGQKNEKLFF. Here the CDR3 DNA reads TGTGCCAGCAGCTTGGGGGGACAGAAGAATGAAAAACTGTTTTTT.

Concerning this clone itself: This sample also contains other DNA sequences that code for the same CDR3. The chain combines TRBV5-1 with TRBJ1-1; D is perhaps TRBD1 (6 bases). Looked up from germline, CDR1 is SGHRS and CDR2 is YFSETQ. The V and J ends lost 4 bases and 5 bases respectively, with 9 bases between them. The CDR3 runs to 12 residues. CDR3 amino acids: CASSLQGTEAFF. The DNA for the CDR3 is TGCGCCAGCAGCCTTCAGGGGACTGAAGCTTTCTTT.

This clone was seen only a few times. J is TRBJ2-1 and V is TRBV4-3; maybe TRBD2 (6 bases). Germline V gene lookup returns CDR1 LGHNA and CDR2 YSLEER. This CDR3 region has 16 residues. With 0 bases removed from V and 5 bases from J, the gap between germline ends came to 14 bases. CDR3 residues: CASSQDRASANNEQFF. CDR3 in DNA: TGCGCCAGCAGCCAAGATAGGGCTAGCGCGAACAATGAGCAGTTCTTC.